This T cell receptor beta chain was identified during a study of identical twins' blood T cells. Study findings and constraints: Mainly, cloneset size products determined shared clonotypes, twins included.

This clonotype was counted only a few times. Its antigen is currently unknown. Germline V gene lookup returns CDR1 DFQATT and CDR2 SNEGSKA (reference sequence). The CDR3 has 15 residues. Germline trimming cut 1 base from V and 8 bases from J; bases unmatched to any gene: 7. TCR cDNA libraries came from RNA via a modified published protocol. Sample barcodes were added at both library ends during cDNA synthesis. TCRdb processed the 5' RACE reads anew with MiXCR; each CDR3 protein has one entry. The sample has 350,000 to 450,000 distinct CDR3 sequences; roughly 31% are singletons. This TCR was sampled from a woman between 18 and 50 years old in good health. The chain joins TRBV20-1 to TRBJ2-1; 11 bases align to TRBD2. The sample consisted of PBMCs. CDR3 in DNA: TGCAGTGCTAGAGCCGTAGCGGGAGGGCGGGATGAGCAGTTCTTC. Its protein is CSARAVAGGRDEQFF.